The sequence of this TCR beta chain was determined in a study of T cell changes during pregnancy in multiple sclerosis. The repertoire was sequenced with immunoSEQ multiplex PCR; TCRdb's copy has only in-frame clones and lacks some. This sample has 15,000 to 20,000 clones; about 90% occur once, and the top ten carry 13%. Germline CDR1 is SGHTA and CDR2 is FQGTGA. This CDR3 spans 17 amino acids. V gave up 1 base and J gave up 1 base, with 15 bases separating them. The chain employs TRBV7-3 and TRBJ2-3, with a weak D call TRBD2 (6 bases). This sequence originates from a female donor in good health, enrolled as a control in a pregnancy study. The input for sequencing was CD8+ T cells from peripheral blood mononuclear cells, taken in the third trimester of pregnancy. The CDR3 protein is CASSLNPGTGGTDTQYF. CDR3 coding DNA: TGTGCCAGCAGCTTAAACCCCGGGACTGGGGGCACAGATACGCAGTATTTT.